A selection of T cell receptor beta chains follows, all from one sample in a study of blood T cell repertoires in COVID-19. Sequenced by immunoSEQ multiplex PCR; TCRdb stores in-frame clones only, minus some. The repertoire has approximately 50,000 clones, around 82% of them found once; the top ten carry about 5%. The sample taken for sequencing was peripheral blood. The receptors were sampled from a human donor in a cohort sampled during active COVID-19. The CDR3 runs from the conserved cysteine through the conserved F or W. The order of the fields is D gene, V gene, clone size, J gene, CDR3 DNA, CDR3 protein. A D gene is named only where the DNA matches it firmly. Clone size is stated in some rows and not others, as once, few, many or a class when expanded.

TRBD1,TRBV28,.,TRBJ1-2,TGTGCCAGCAGTTCTTCACAGGGGCAGACTTCATATGGCTACACCTTC,CASSSSQGQTSYGYTF
TRBD1,TRBV3-1/TRBV3-2,.,TRBJ1-6,TGTGCCAGCAGCCCGGACAGGGCCCGGTATAATTCACCCCTCCACTTT,CASSPDRARYNSPLHF
.,TRBV7-9,few,TRBJ2-7,TGTGCCAGCAGCTTCCTTAGTTACGAGCAGTACTTC,CASSFLSYEQYF
.,TRBV9,few,TRBJ2-3,TGTGCCAGCAACAGGGATTTTAGCACAGATACGCAGTATTTT,CASNRDFSTDTQYF
.,TRBV7-9,.,TRBJ2-1,TGTGCCAGCAGCTTTGACGGTCGGAGCAATGAGCAGTTCTTC,CASSFDGRSNEQFF
.,TRBV30,.,TRBJ1-4,TGTGCCTTCACGGGGAGGAGTGAAAAACTGTTTTTT,CAFTGRSEKLFF
.,TRBV7-9,.,TRBJ1-5,TGTGCCAGCAGCGCGACAGACAATCAGCCCCAGCATTTT,CASSATDNQPQHF
TRBD2,TRBV2,.,TRBJ2-7,TGTGCCAGCAGTGAAGGGCTGGGACTAGCGGGGGAGGGGGAGCAGTACTTC,CASSEGLGLAGEGEQYF
TRBD2,TRBV3-1/TRBV3-2,.,TRBJ2-7,TGTGCCAGCAGCGCCCCGGGACTAGACTTCTACGAGCAGTACTTC,CASSAPGLDFYEQYF
.,TRBV19,few,TRBJ1-2,TGTGCCAGTAGTATAGTTCCGACACTTAACTATGGCTACACCTTC,CASSIVPTLNYGYTF
TRBD2,TRBV9,once,TRBJ2-4,TGTGCCAGCAGCGTGACGGGACTAGCGGGGGGGAAAAACATTCAGTACTTC,CASSVTGLAGGKNIQYF
TRBD1,TRBV7-9,.,TRBJ1-2,TGTGCCAGCAGCGTCGCAGGGGGCTTTAACTATGGCTACACCTTC,CASSVAGGFNYGYTF
.,TRBV5-1,.,TRBJ2-1,TGCGCCAGCAGCTCGTCGGGCTCCTACAATGAGCAGTTCTTC,CASSSSGSYNEQFF
.,TRBV12-3/TRBV12-4,few,TRBJ2-5,TGTGCCAGCAGTTTCGCGGGTCAAGAGACCCAGTACTTC,CASSFAGQETQYF
.,TRBV20-1,once,TRBJ2-7,TGCAGTGCTAGTCGGGTTGGGGGGGAGCAGTACTTC,CSASRVGGEQYF
TRBD1,TRBV5-6,.,TRBJ1-1,TGTGCCAGCAGCGCCCGACAGGGATGGGGCACTGAAGCTTTCTTT,CASSARQGWGTEAFF
TRBD1,TRBV7-2,few,TRBJ1-2,TGTGCCAGCAGCTCAGGAGGGGGCCGGGCTAACTATGGCTACACCTTC,CASSSGGGRANYGYTF